This T cell receptor beta chain originates from a study of T cells in localized non-small cell lung cancer. Germline V gene data show CDR1 as MNHEY and CDR2 as SMNVEV (reference sequence). After removal of 9 bases from V and 1 base from J, the junction contained 5 bases not matched to a gene. This CDR3 has 14 amino acids. Clones were read by immunoSEQ multiplex PCR, and TCRdb kept only the in-frame ones, dropping some. The sample includes about 35,000 clones, approximately 90% of them seen just once. This sample comprised peripheral blood mononuclear cells, obtained before any cancer treatment. V usage is TRBV27 and J usage is TRBJ2-7, with 11 bases matching TRBD1. The sequence derives from a female donor over 55 with stage II lung adenocarcinoma. The CDR3 sequence: CASWGDRGSYEQYF. The CDR3 coding sequence is TGTGCCAGTTGGGGGGACAGGGGGTCCTACGAGCAGTACTTC.